The clone carrying this T cell receptor beta chain occurred a few times. TCRdb's table, derived via immunoSEQ multiplex PCR, lists solely in-frame clones and lacks some. This table has some 300,000 clones, 75% to 90% appearing once. This specimen belongs to a study of blood T cell repertoires in COVID-19. This CDR3 region has 15 residues. V was pared by 0 bases and J by 4 bases, with 10 bases between. Germline-derived CDR1 and CDR2 are MNHNS and SASEGT. Sequencing was performed on peripheral blood. This clonotype originated in a man younger than 35 with active or convalescent COVID-19. The rearrangement joins TRBV6-1 to TRBJ2-1; D may be TRBD2 (6 bases). In DNA form, the CDR3 reads TGTGCCAGCAGTGAAGCTCCGGAGGGATACAATGAGCAGTTCTTC. Translation: CASSEAPEGYNEQFF.